These T cell receptor beta chains were read from a single sample in a study of T cells after yellow fever vaccination. TCRdb redid the calling of the 5' RACE reads with MiXCR, one entry per CDR3 protein. The sample lists some 600,000 distinct CDR3 sequences, more than 9% occurring once. The source material was PBMCs, sampled on the day of the yellow fever booster vaccination. The receptors here all came from a man aged 25-45 years who received the YFV17D yellow fever vaccine. CDR3s leave out the opening cysteine and the closing phenylalanine or tryptophan. Where a row states a size, it is once, few, many or the class of an expanded clone; other rows omit it.

cdr3_aa	clone_size	cdr3_length	v_call	j_call
SVEEQGSYGYT	few	11	TRBV29-1	TRBJ1-2
ASSPQGQGDGYT	many	12	TRBV18	TRBJ1-2
ASSGARSYAQH	many	11	TRBV28	TRBJ1-5
ASSQSLSTDTQY	few	12	TRBV16	TRBJ2-3
ASSLVRTGMGNYGYT	.	15	TRBV7-8	TRBJ1-2
ASSQFAGQEYQETQY	.	15	TRBV23-1	TRBJ2-5
ASSSRVSSTDTQY	few	13	TRBV7-2	TRBJ2-3
ASNLAGGPGEQY	.	12	TRBV7-2	TRBJ2-7
ASSYGREDQPQH	.	12	TRBV6-5	TRBJ1-5
ASKRDTGTGELF	.	12	TRBV2	TRBJ2-2
ASSQQRLAGAYNEQF	few	15	TRBV14	TRBJ2-1
SGSTPGLPRDTQY	few	13	TRBV20-1	TRBJ2-3
SPGQGGETQY	.	10	TRBV20-1	TRBJ2-5
AWSEGFNEKLF	many	11	TRBV30	TRBJ1-4
ASSQDFLLNQPQH	.	13	TRBV4-3	TRBJ1-5
ATSREASGYNEQF	few	13	TRBV15	TRBJ2-1
ACGNTQY	few	7	TRBV30	TRBJ2-3
ATSREISGNTIY	few	12	TRBV15	TRBJ1-3
ASSQDLGLARETQY	many	14	TRBV4-3	TRBJ2-5
ASSSVREGTGELF	few	13	TRBV7-9	TRBJ2-2
ASSLVSTGDNQPQH	.	14	TRBV7-2	TRBJ1-5
ASSPRGLAGASYEQY	.	15	TRBV7-6	TRBJ2-7
ASSFGRRYEQY	.	11	TRBV12-3/TRBV12-4	TRBJ2-7
ASSQDYSVSNQPQH	.	14	TRBV4-3	TRBJ1-5
ATSEKRSSYEQY	few	12	TRBV24-1	TRBJ2-7
SARVTDGYT	few	9	TRBV20-1	TRBJ1-2
ASTLQGARTGELF	.	13	TRBV5-1	TRBJ2-2
ASSQELAGRISTDTQY	few	16	TRBV4-3	TRBJ2-3
ASFSDRTLLTRGEAF	.	15	TRBV18	TRBJ1-1
ASSATGSGNTIY	.	12	TRBV7-6	TRBJ1-3
ASSLGPERTGELF	few	13	TRBV5-1	TRBJ2-2
ASGITGPGANVLT	few	13	TRBV19	TRBJ2-6
ASSTSGVPYNEQF	.	13	TRBV28	TRBJ2-1
ATSRGSGVSTDTQY	few	14	TRBV15	TRBJ2-3
ASSFQGRVETQY	.	12	TRBV27	TRBJ2-5
ASRLPPPGNEQF	.	12	TRBV9	TRBJ2-1
ASSRPGRSTDTQY	few	13	TRBV6-2/TRBV6-3	TRBJ2-3
ASASSVVVWETQY	.	13	TRBV7-6	TRBJ2-5
ASSLALGRETQY	.	12	TRBV7-9	TRBJ2-5
SASSARSNEQF	once	11	TRBV20-1	TRBJ2-1
ASSPPTSGPQETQY	few	14	TRBV12-3/TRBV12-4	TRBJ2-5